This TCR beta chain was sequenced in a study of graft-versus-host responses after intestinal transplantation. V lost 4 bases and J lost 1, with 14 bases in between. Looked up from germline, CDR1 is SGHDT and CDR2 is YYEEEE. CDR3 length: 15 amino acids. The method was immunoSEQ multiplex PCR; TCRdb's version includes in-frame clones alone and lacks a portion of them. The profile shows 50,000 or so clones, around 90% of them singletons. This TCR came from a human patient who received an intestinal transplant, so some T cells may come from the graft donor. J is TRBJ2-5 and V is TRBV5-6; perhaps TRBD2 as D (5 bases). Sample: PBMCs, taken roughly 120 days after intestinal transplantation. The CDR3 loop reads CASSGVALTQETQYF. DNA for the CDR3: TGTGCCAGCAGCGGAGTAGCGCTTACCCAAGAGACCCAGTACTTC.